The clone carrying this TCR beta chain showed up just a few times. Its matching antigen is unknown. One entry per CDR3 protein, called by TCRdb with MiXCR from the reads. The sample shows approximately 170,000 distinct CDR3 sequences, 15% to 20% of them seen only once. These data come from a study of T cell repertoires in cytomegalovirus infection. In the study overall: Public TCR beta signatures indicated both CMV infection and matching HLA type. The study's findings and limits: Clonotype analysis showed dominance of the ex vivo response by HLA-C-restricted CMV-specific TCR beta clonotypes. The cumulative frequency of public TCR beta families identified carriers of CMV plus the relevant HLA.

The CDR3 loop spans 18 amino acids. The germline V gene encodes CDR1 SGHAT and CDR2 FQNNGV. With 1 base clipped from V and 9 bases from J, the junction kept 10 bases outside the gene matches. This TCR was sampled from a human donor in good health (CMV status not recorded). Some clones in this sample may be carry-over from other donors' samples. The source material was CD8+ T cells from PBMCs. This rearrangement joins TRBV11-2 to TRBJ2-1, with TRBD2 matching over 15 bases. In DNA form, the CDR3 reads TGTGCCAGCAGCTTAGTCCGGACTAGCGGGAGGGCCAGGAGTGAGCAGTTCTTC. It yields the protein CASSLVRTSGRARSEQFF.